This TCR beta chain was found in a study of multiple sclerosis patients with progressive multifocal leukoencephalopathy. Overall study results and limits: Findings may reflect JC virus infection or just general immunocompromise. Most PML patients had lower entropy, suggesting less diverse TRB repertoires.

Clones were sequenced by immunoSEQ multiplex PCR, and TCRdb holds only the in-frame ones, with some missing. The profile shows fewer than 35,000 clones, 75% to 90% of them singletons. The CDR3 runs 14 residues. Germline V gives CDR1 LNHNV, CDR2 YYDKDF (reference sequence). This clone showed up just once. No antigen is known for it. Time point defined: before natalizumab initiation. Sequencing was performed on PBMCs. The J gene is TRBJ2-5, the V gene TRBV15; 8 nucleotides agree with TRBD1. The last part of the DNA fits TRBJ2-7 better; the J call may be wrong. This receptor was obtained from a human donor with multiple sclerosis. The CDR3 loop reads CATSRGQGSYEQYF. CDR3 bases: TGTGCCACCAGCAGAGGACAGGGGAGCTACGAGCAGTACTTC.